The 28 T cell receptor beta chains given below trace back to one sample, sequenced in a study of early stage breast cancer tumors. Clones were sequenced by immunoSEQ multiplex PCR, and TCRdb holds only the in-frame ones, with some missing. The table records 40,000 to 60,000 clones, roughly 78% of them present only once. The specimen was blood. These receptors were obtained from a person aged 40 to 49 with breast cancer.

The rearrangement joins TRBV4-2 to TRBJ2-1; 12 bases map to TRBD2. V gave up 1 base and J gave up 5 bases; unmatched junction bases: 0. CDR1 and CDR2 from the germline V gene are LGHNA and YNFKEQ. The CDR3 has 15 residues. The CDR3 is CASSQGLAGDNEQFF. The CDR3, as DNA: TGTGCCAGCAGCCAAGGACTAGCGGGGGACAATGAGCAGTTCTTC.

In this sample, this clone turned up once. The chain uses TRBV7-9 and TRBJ1-1; maybe TRBD1 (5 bases). Germline CDR1 SEHNR, CDR2 FQNEAQ (reference sequence). The V and J ends lost 9 bases and 4 bases respectively, with 18 bases between them. The length of the CDR3 is 14 residues. CDR3 coding DNA: TGTGCCAGTCAAACCTTAGGGGCGGTCACTGAAGCTTTCTTT. The encoded protein is CASQTLGAVTEAFF.

This clone was counted once. The rearrangement joins TRBV2 to TRBJ2-5; D not certain. This CDR3 has 14 residues. Trimming shortened V by 0 bases and J by 5 bases, and 10 bases separated the two germline ends. Per the germline V gene, CDR1 is SNHLY and CDR2 is FYNNEI. The CDR3 protein is CASSEALGAETQYF. In DNA form, the CDR3 reads TGTGCCAGCAGTGAAGCGCTTGGAGCCGAGACCCAGTACTTC.

The chain carries TRBV7-9 and TRBJ2-1; D is unclear. Germline assignment: CDR1 SEHNR and CDR2 FQNEAQ (reference sequence). This CDR3 comprises 11 residues. Trimming pared 2 bases from V and 5 bases from J, leaving 1 base between. The CDR3 here is CASSLHNEQFF. The DNA of the CDR3 is TGTGCCAGCAGCTTACACAATGAGCAGTTCTTC. The full variable domain, in which reference TRBV7-9 and TRBJ2-1 provide the parts outside the CDR3, is DTGVSQNPRHKITKRGQNVTFRCDPISEHNRLYWYRQTLGQGPEFLTYFQNEAQLEKSRLLSDRFSAERPKGSFSTLEIQRTEQGDSAMYLCASSLHNEQFFGPGTRLTVL.

The V call is TRBV19, the J call TRBJ1-6; D not certain. The germline V and J ends were trimmed by 4 bases and 6 bases, with 13 bases remaining between them. CDR3 length: 15 amino acids. The germline V gene has CDR1 LNHDA and CDR2 SQIVND (reference sequence). The CDR3 DNA reads as TGTGCCAGTAGTACAGAAGCCGGGCCTAATTCACCCCTCCACTTT. This translates into CASSTEAGPNSPLHF.

The chain links TRBV2 to TRBJ2-4; TRBD1 might be the D (6 bases). There are 10 residues in the CDR3. Trimming took off 3 bases at V and 13 bases at J, with 7 bases between the two ends. Germline assignment: CDR1 SNHLY and CDR2 FYNNEI. CDR3 loop: CASSDTGQYF. For the CDR3, the DNA is TGTGCCAGCAGTGATACAGGGCAGTACTTC. The full variable domain, with the rest looked up from reference TRBV2 and TRBJ2-4, is EPEVTQTPSHQVTQMGQEVILRCVPISNHLYFYWYRQILGQKVEFLVSFYNNEISEKSEIFDDQFSVERPDGSNFTLKIRSTKLEDSAMYFCASSDTGQYFGAGTRLSVL.

The V and J genes are TRBV7-3 and TRBJ2-2; D is uncertain. Germline V gene lookup returns CDR1 SGHTA and CDR2 FQGTGA. The CDR3 totals 14 residues. The V end lost 4 bases, the J end lost 4 bases, and 10 bases lay between the germline ends. DNA of the CDR3: TGTGCCAGCAGCTCTCGGGCCTTCACCGGGGAGCTGTTTTTT. Protein sequence: CASSSRAFTGELFF.

This clone was recorded only once. The chain uses TRBV2 and TRBJ2-2, with D tentatively TRBD1 (6 bases). Germline V gives CDR1 SNHLY, CDR2 FYNNEI. The CDR3 is 13 residues long. Trimming pared 8 bases from V and 7 bases from J, leaving 14 bases between. CDR3 residues: CASRQAVGGELFF. CDR3 nucleotide sequence: TGTGCCAGCCGACAGGCCGTCGGCGGGGAGCTGTTTTTT. Full variable domain (missing parts from reference TRBV2 and TRBJ2-2): EPEVTQTPSHQVTQMGQEVILRCVPISNHLYFYWYRQILGQKVEFLVSFYNNEISEKSEIFDDQFSVERPDGSNFTLKIRSTKLEDSAMYFCASRQAVGGELFFGEGSRLTVL.

This chain uses TRBV6-1 with TRBJ2-1; TRBD2 is a possible D gene (5 bases). CDR3 size: 16 residues. Germline CDR1 MNHNS, CDR2 SASEGT. The V end was cut by 4 bases, the J end by 6 bases, with 19 bases between. The CDR3 spells CASSATGSLVPNEQFF. DNA for the CDR3: TGTGCCAGCAGTGCGACGGGGAGTCTAGTCCCCAATGAGCAGTTCTTC.

The chain is built from TRBV5-1 and TRBJ1-2; the D gene is possibly TRBD1 (5 bases). Trimming took 4 bases from V and 2 from J, leaving 18 bases between them. The CDR3 extends over 16 amino acids. Looked up from germline, CDR1 is SGHRS and CDR2 is YFSETQ. CDR3 residues: CASSPPGRAENYGYTF. The DNA of the CDR3 is TGCGCCAGCAGCCCCCCGGGCAGGGCCGAGAACTATGGCTACACCTTC.

This chain joins TRBV19 and TRBJ1-3, with D perhaps TRBD1 (5 bases). Trimming shortened V by 3 bases and J by 11 bases, and 17 bases separated the two germline ends. The CDR3 loop spans 14 amino acids. In germline, CDR1 is LNHDA, CDR2 SQIVND (reference sequence). The chain's CDR3 is CASSIQGVSTAIYF. CDR3 DNA sequence: TGTGCCAGTAGTATTCAAGGGGTATCTACCGCCATATATTTT. The whole variable domain, remainder taken from reference TRBV19 and TRBJ1-3, is DGGITQSPKYLFRKEGQNVTLSCEQNLNHDAMYWYRQDPGQGLRLIYYSQIVNDFQKGDIAEGYSVSREKKESFPLTVTSAQKNPTAFYLCASSIQGVSTAIYFGEGSWLTVV.

The chain couples TRBV19 to TRBJ2-1; the D gene could be TRBD1 or TRBD2 (5 bases each). CDR3 length equals 15 residues. The germline V and J ends were trimmed by 5 bases and 7 bases, with 18 bases remaining between them. Germline V gives CDR1 LNHDA, CDR2 SQIVND (reference sequence). The CDR3, as DNA: TGTGCCAGTAGTGACAGCGGCCCCCATCGTAATGAGCAGTTCTTC. Translating it yields CASSDSGPHRNEQFF.

J is TRBJ2-3 and V is TRBV30; 8 bases match TRBD2. CDR3 length: 14 residues. Germline lookup yields CDR1 GTSNPN and CDR2 SVGIG (reference sequence). The ends lost 2 bases at V and 2 bases at J; junction bases unmatched: 3. CDR3 residues: CAWSKAGDTDTQYF. The CDR3, as DNA: TGTGCCTGGAGTAAAGCGGGAGACACAGATACGCAGTATTTT. The full variable domain, rest sourced from reference TRBV30 and TRBJ2-3, is SQTIHQWPATLVQPVGSPLSLECTVEGTSNPNLYWYRQAAGRGLQLLFYSVGIGQISSEVPQNLSASRPQDRQFILSSKKLLLSDSGFYLCAWSKAGDTDTQYFGPGTRLTVL.

The chain uses TRBV27 and TRBJ1-5; D not resolved. V was clipped by 4 bases and J by 0 bases, with 13 bases between them. Germline V gives CDR1 MNHEY, CDR2 SMNVEV (reference sequence). The CDR3 totals 16 residues. CDR3 region: CASSYGRLYSNQPQHF. Written as DNA, the CDR3 is TGTGCCAGCAGTTATGGCCGGCTCTATAGCAATCAGCCCCAGCATTTT.

The chain's CDR3 is CASSPGYKTLSYNEQFF. The DNA of the CDR3 is TGTGCCAGCTCACCGGGATACAAGACCCTCTCCTACAATGAGCAGTTCTTC. The chain carries TRBV18 and TRBJ2-1; no reliable D call. Germline V gene data show CDR1 as KGHSH and CDR2 as LQKENI. The CDR3 extends over 17 amino acids. V dropped 3 bases and J dropped 0 bases, with 15 bases sitting between them.

The chain recombines TRBV2 with TRBJ1-4; D uncertain. Trimming shortened V by 3 bases and J by 7 bases, and 6 bases separated the two germline ends. The CDR3 runs 12 residues. Germline-derived CDR1 and CDR2 are SNHLY and FYNNEI. As DNA, the CDR3 is TGTGCCAGCAGTGAGGGCGGTGAAAAACTGTTTTTT. Protein product: CASSEGGEKLFF.

The chain uses TRBV5-1 and TRBJ2-3; 10 bases match TRBD2. This CDR3 has 16 amino acids. CDR1 and CDR2 (germline): SGHRS, YFSETQ. Trimming cost V 0 bases and J 3 bases; bases outside gene matches: 4. The CDR3 DNA sequence: TGCGCCAGCAGCTTGGCTGTGACTAGCGGGACAGATACGCAGTATTTT. Translated, it gives CASSLAVTSGTDTQYF.

This clone was detected only a few times. The rearrangement uses TRBV5-1 and TRBJ1-5, with a possible D match to TRBD1 (5 bases). The germline gives CDR1 SGHRS, CDR2 YFSETQ. The CDR3 has 14 amino acids. Deletions cut 0 bases from V and 7 bases from J, with 11 bases between. Here the CDR3 DNA reads TGCGCCAGCAGCTTGGAAGGTAGGGGACAGCCCCAGCATTTT. Translating it yields CASSLEGRGQPQHF.

This chain links TRBV4-1 with TRBJ2-7; D possibly corresponds to TRBD2 (6 bases). Germline V gives CDR1 MGHRA, CDR2 YSYEKL. V was shortened by 1 base and J by 2 bases, with 6 bases between the two germline ends. CDR3 length: 13 amino acids. CDR3 amino acids: CASSQGGTYEQYF. In DNA form, the CDR3 reads TGCGCCAGCAGCCAAGGCGGGACCTACGAGCAGTACTTC.

The chain joins TRBV2 to TRBJ2-1; D remains ambiguous. V lost 6 bases, J lost 0 bases, and 0 bases lay in between. Germline V CDR1 and CDR2: SNHLY, FYNNEI. The CDR3 is 11 amino acids. The CDR3 loop is CASSSYNEQFF. Here the CDR3 DNA reads TGTGCCAGCAGCTCCTACAATGAGCAGTTCTTC. Together with reference TRBV2 and TRBJ2-1, the CDR3 gives the full variable domain: EPEVTQTPSHQVTQMGQEVILRCVPISNHLYFYWYRQILGQKVEFLVSFYNNEISEKSEIFDDQFSVERPDGSNFTLKIRSTKLEDSAMYFCASSSYNEQFFGPGTRLTVL.

The rearrangement joins TRBV21-1 to TRBJ2-1; the tabulated D call, TRBD1, remains unverified against the DNA. TRBV21-1 is flagged as a pseudogene. This CDR3 has 14 residues. The CDR3 sequence: CASSKKEMRDSQFF. The CDR3 coding sequence is TGTGCCAGCAGCAAAAAGGAGATGCGGGACAGCCAGTTCTTC.

The J gene is TRBJ2-1, the V gene TRBV30; the D gene is possibly TRBD2 (6 bases). The CDR3 runs 13 residues. The germline CDR1 and CDR2 sequences are GTSNPN and SVGIG (reference sequence). Trimming took 2 bases from V and 9 from J, leaving 14 bases between them. CDR3 region: CAWSTPGGTEQFF. CDR3 in DNA: TGTGCCTGGAGTACGCCCGGGGGTACTGAGCAGTTCTTC.

In its sample, this clone was seen once. V is TRBV5-4 and J is TRBJ2-3, with 11 bases identical to TRBD2. With 4 bases clipped from V and 4 bases from J, the junction kept 14 bases outside the gene matches. Germline CDR1 and CDR2: SGHNT and YYREEE (reference sequence). The CDR3 consists of 18 residues. The DNA of the CDR3 is TGTGCCAGCAGCCCGGAATCTCCTTTAGCGGGAGGGTCAGATACGCAGTATTTT. Translating it yields CASSPESPLAGGSDTQYF.

V usage is TRBV27 and J usage is TRBJ1-2; TRBD1 matches 8 bases. CDR1 and CDR2 (germline): MNHEY, SMNVEV (reference sequence). V was pared by 5 bases and J by 4 bases, with 6 bases of the junction left unmatched. The CDR3 spans 14 residues. The CDR3: CASSPRQGSYGYTF. The CDR3 region has the DNA TGTGCCAGCAGTCCACGACAGGGGAGCTATGGCTACACCTTC.

The CDR3 loop is CASSSGYSTDTQYF. The CDR3 DNA reads TGTGCCAGCAGCTCGGGATATAGCACAGATACGCAGTATTTT. The V call is TRBV7-9, the J call TRBJ2-3; possibly TRBD2 for D (5 bases). Germline V gene data show CDR1 as SEHNR and CDR2 as FQNEAQ (reference sequence). With 4 bases removed from V and 0 bases from J, the gap between germline ends came to 8 bases. There are 14 residues in the CDR3.

The gene calls are TRBV27 and TRBJ2-7; D is ambiguous. Germline V gives CDR1 MNHEY, CDR2 SMNVEV (reference sequence). The CDR3 extends over 13 amino acids. The V gene lost 7 bases and the J gene lost 1 base, with 11 bases spanning the gap. The CDR3 region has the DNA TGTGCCAGCACGCGGACCGGTTCCTACGAGCAGTACTTC. Its protein product is CASTRTGSYEQYF.

CDR3 residues: CASSKQAGVRDTQYF. The CDR3 DNA reads TGTGCCAGCAGCAAGCAGGCAGGGGTCAGGGATACGCAGTATTTT. This chain links TRBV5-8 with TRBJ2-3, with D tentatively TRBD1 (6 bases). From germline, CDR1 is SGHTS and CDR2 YDEGEE. This CDR3 has 15 residues. V was clipped by 4 bases and J by 6 bases, with 18 bases between them.

This clone showed up just once. The chain couples TRBV5-6 to TRBJ2-2; D is uncertain. The CDR3 length is 13 residues. CDR1 is SGHDT, CDR2 YYEEEE, per germline. V was clipped by 4 bases and J by 4 bases, with 8 bases between them. The CDR3 loop reads CASSLVSTGELFF. The CDR3 nucleotides are TGTGCCAGCAGCCTCGTGAGCACCGGGGAGCTGTTTTTT. Combining the CDR3 with reference TRBV5-6 and TRBJ2-2 gives the whole variable domain DAGVTQSPTHLIKTRGQQVTLRCSPKSGHDTVSWYQQALGQGPQFIFQYYEEEERQRGNFPDRFSGHQFPNYSSELNVNALLLGDSALYLCASSLVSTGELFFGEGSRLTVL.